These 26 T cell receptor beta chains share one sample of origin, sequenced in a study of T cell changes during pregnancy in multiple sclerosis. The method was immunoSEQ multiplex PCR; TCRdb's version includes in-frame clones alone and lacks a portion of them. This sample carries approximately 49,000 clones, 80% to 95% of them seen once, and the ten largest clones take 0.99%. The source was peripheral blood, collected after pregnancy. These receptors were collected from a female donor with multiple sclerosis, enrolled in a pregnancy study.

J is TRBJ1-5 and V is TRBV6-5, with 11 bases matching TRBD1. Germline V gene data show CDR1 as MNHEY and CDR2 as SVGAGI. The CDR3 consists of 15 residues. J gave up 6 bases and V 6 bases, and 7 bases lay outside the gene matches. CDR3 loop: CASRAGTGGSQPQHF. CDR3 bases: TGTGCCAGCAGAGCCGGGACAGGGGGTAGTCAGCCCCAGCATTTT.

This sequence joins TRBV6-1 and TRBJ1-2; perhaps TRBD1 as D (5 bases). V was clipped by 6 bases and J by 0 bases, with 11 bases between them. The CDR3 length is 14 residues. From germline, CDR1 is MNHNS and CDR2 SASEGT. For the CDR3, the DNA is TGTGCCAGCAGGGGGAGGGGAACTAACTATGGCTACACCTTC. Amino acids: CASRGRGTNYGYTF.

The chain links TRBV4-2 to TRBJ1-2, with a possible D match to TRBD1 (5 bases). The CDR3 is 14 amino acids. Trimming cost V 5 bases and J 6 bases, with 16 bases left between them. Germline CDR1 LGHNA, CDR2 YNFKEQ. The CDR3 DNA sequence: TGTGCCAGCAGCGAAACGGAGGGGCAACATGGCTACACCTTC. Protein: CASSETEGQHGYTF.

V and J are TRBV5-8 and TRBJ1-1; possibly TRBD1 for D (6 bases). Germline CDR1 and CDR2: SGHTS and YDEGEE. This CDR3 is 15 amino acids long. V was pared by 4 bases and J by 0 bases, with 13 bases between. CDR3 sequence reads: CASSPTGFMNTEAFF. The CDR3 DNA reads as TGTGCCAGCAGCCCGACAGGTTTCATGAACACTGAAGCTTTCTTT.

J is TRBJ2-7 and V is TRBV7-2; D is undetermined. Germline V gene sequence: CDR1 SGHTA, CDR2 FQGNSA. The CDR3 spans 14 residues. V lost 2 bases and J 3 bases, leaving 11 bases between the germline ends. The CDR3 DNA reads as TGTGCCAGCAGCTTACTCCCCGCAGGCTACGAGCAGTACTTC. Its protein is CASSLLPAGYEQYF.

The J gene is TRBJ2-1, the V gene TRBV28, with 7 nucleotides matching TRBD1. This CDR3 contains 16 residues. Germline loops: CDR1 MDHEN, CDR2 SYDVKM. V shed 4 bases and J 0 bases; nucleotides not matched to a gene: 6. The CDR3 region is CASSSPAGGSYNEQFF. CDR3 nucleotides: TGTGCCAGCAGTTCCCCGGCAGGGGGCTCCTACAATGAGCAGTTCTTC.

The V gene is TRBV19, the J gene TRBJ2-7, with 7 bases aligning to TRBD1. CDR3 length equals 14 residues. The V gene end was trimmed by 5 bases and the J gene end by 3 bases; junction bases not matched to a gene: 7. Germline CDR1 LNHDA, CDR2 SQIVND (reference sequence). The DNA of the CDR3 is TGTGCCAGTAGTCCTCCAGGGGGTGGCTACGAGCAGTACTTC. The encoded protein is CASSPPGGGYEQYF.

The gene calls are TRBV11-2 and TRBJ2-7; TRBD1 agrees at 7 bases. The J segment lost 7 bases and the V segment lost 5 bases, leaving 5 bases of the junction unmatched. Per the germline V gene, CDR1 is SGHAT and CDR2 is FQNNGV. The CDR3 extends over 12 amino acids. Here the CDR3 DNA reads TGTGCCAGCAGCGGTTCGACAGGGGAGCAGTACTTC. Encoded protein: CASSGSTGEQYF. Combining the CDR3 with reference TRBV11-2 and TRBJ2-7 gives the whole variable domain EAGVAQSPRYKIIEKRQSVAFWCNPISGHATLYWYQQILGQGPKLLIQFQNNGVVDDSQLPKDRFSAERLKGVDSTLKIQPAKLEDSAVYLCASSGSTGEQYFGPGTRLTVT.

The CDR3 DNA is TGCGCCAGCAGCCAATCGCGGGGGGGGAACACTGAAGCTTTCTTT. Amino acids: CASSQSRGGNTEAFF. This sequence joins TRBV4-3 and TRBJ1-1, with D perhaps matching TRBD1 (5 bases). Germline V gives CDR1 LGHNA, CDR2 YSLEER. The CDR3 consists of 15 residues. V shed 2 bases and J shed 1 base, with 11 bases lying between them.

The chain's CDR3 is CASSEEPGTHEKLFF. CDR3 bases: TGTGCCAGCAGCGAAGAACCGGGAACCCATGAAAAACTGTTTTTT. The chain is built from TRBV7-2 and TRBJ1-4, with unresolved D. V was trimmed by 5 bases and J by 6 bases, leaving 16 bases between them. There are 15 residues in the CDR3. Germline loops: CDR1 SGHTA, CDR2 FQGNSA. Using reference TRBV7-2 and TRBJ1-4 for the parts outside the CDR3, the full variable domain is GAGVSQSPSNKVTEKGKDVELRCDPISGHTALYWYRQSLGQGLEFLIYFQGNSAPDKSGLPSDRFSAERTGGSVSTLTIQRTQQEDSAVYLCASSEEPGTHEKLFFGSGTQLSVL.

This chain links TRBV10-3 with TRBJ2-5; D is unresolved. V gave up 8 bases and J gave up 5 bases, with 15 bases separating them. CDR3 size: 13 residues. Germline V gene lookup returns CDR1 ENHRY and CDR2 SYGVKD. The DNA for the CDR3 is TGTGCCATCCAAGCGTCCACTCGGGAGACCCAGTACTTC. It yields the protein CAIQASTRETQYF.

This sequence joins TRBV30 and TRBJ2-7; 12 bases are a match to TRBD2. Germline V gene sequence: CDR1 GTSNPN, CDR2 SVGIG (reference sequence). The CDR3 totals 15 residues. J gave up 3 bases and V 5 bases, and 8 bases lay outside the gene matches. The CDR3 sequence: CAWSHGLAGSYEQYF. CDR3 nucleotides: TGTGCCTGGTCGCACGGACTAGCGGGGAGCTACGAGCAGTACTTC.

This clone has a single count. The V gene is TRBV5-1, the J gene TRBJ1-2; 9 bases agree with TRBD1. The germline V gene encodes CDR1 SGHRS and CDR2 YFSETQ. The V segment lost 3 bases and the J segment 6 bases; nucleotides outside the gene matches: 9. The CDR3 consists of 15 residues. CDR3 protein: CASSYGQGRGDGYTF. The CDR3 DNA reads TGCGCCAGCAGCTACGGACAGGGGAGAGGAGATGGCTACACCTTC.

The J gene is TRBJ1-4, the V gene TRBV19; no clear D gene. The CDR3 is 13 residues long. Germline assignment: CDR1 LNHDA and CDR2 SQIVND (reference sequence). Trimming left V 8 bases short and J 3 bases short, with 10 bases between. In DNA form, the CDR3 reads TGTGCCAGTCAGCGCAGCCCTAATGAAAAACTGTTTTTT. Protein product: CASQRSPNEKLFF.

The gene calls are TRBV5-6 and TRBJ1-1; D unresolved. V shed 0 bases and J shed 4 bases, with 13 bases lying between them. The CDR3 contains 15 residues. Germline assignment: CDR1 SGHDT and CDR2 YYEEEE. In DNA, the CDR3 is TGTGCCAGCAGCTTGGTTGGGCTTGGGAGCACTGAAGCTTTCTTT. Translated: CASSLVGLGSTEAFF.

This chain uses TRBV7-3 with TRBJ2-2, with 13 nucleotides matching TRBD2. The V segment lost 5 bases and the J segment 7 bases; nucleotides outside the gene matches: 7. From germline, CDR1 is SGHTA and CDR2 FQGTGA. The CDR3 sequence is 16 residues long. CDR3 protein: CASSRGTSGVGGELFF. Written as DNA, the CDR3 is TGTGCCAGCAGCCGTGGGACTAGCGGGGTTGGCGGGGAGCTGTTTTTT.

This clone has only one observation. The chain recombines TRBV9 with TRBJ1-4; 8 bases align to TRBD1. The germline V gene has CDR1 SGDLS and CDR2 YYNGEE. The CDR3 is made up of 15 amino acids. Losses at the gene ends were 4 bases for V and 7 bases for J; bases not matched to a gene: 9. This CDR3 reads CASSTRTGKSEKLFF. CDR3 DNA: TGTGCCAGCAGCACCCGGACAGGGAAGAGTGAAAAACTGTTTTTT.

This chain uses TRBV30 with TRBJ2-6; TRBD2 might be the D (5 bases). The CDR3 is 14 amino acids. Looked up from germline, CDR1 is GTSNPN and CDR2 is SVGIG (reference sequence). V shed 2 bases and J shed 4 bases, with 9 bases lying between them. CDR3 coding DNA: TGTGCCTGGAGTTTCCCGGGAGGGGCCAACGTCCTGACTTTC. Protein product: CAWSFPGGANVLTF. Supplemented by reference TRBV30 and TRBJ2-6, the full variable domain reads SQTIHQWPATLVQPVGSPLSLECTVEGTSNPNLYWYRQAAGRGLQLLFYSVGIGQISSEVPQNLSASRPQDRQFILSSKKLLLSDSGFYLCAWSFPGGANVLTFGAGSRLTVL.

The chain employs TRBV19 and TRBJ1-3; no definite D call. V was cut by 4 bases and J by 0 bases, with 13 bases left in between. CDR1 is LNHDA, CDR2 SQIVND, per germline (reference sequence). This CDR3 has 16 residues. The CDR3 nucleotides are TGTGCCAGTAGTAGGCGAGGGCAGGCCTCTGGAAACACCATATATTTT. Protein sequence: CASSRRGQASGNTIYF.

This chain joins TRBV4-2 and TRBJ1-1; 9 bases line up with TRBD1. CDR1 and CDR2 (germline): LGHNA, YNFKEQ. The CDR3 is made up of 16 amino acids. V lost 2 bases to trimming and J lost 14 bases; unmatched junction nucleotides: 18. CDR3 DNA sequence: TGTGCCAGCAGCCAAACCGGGACAGGGACCCTTAGTCGGCACTTCTTT. It codes for CASSQTGTGTLSRHFF.

Here the CDR3 reads CAWGSSGGLAQYF. For the CDR3, the DNA is TGTGCCTGGGGTTCTAGCGGGGGTTTGGCCCAGTACTTC. The chain is built from TRBV30 and TRBJ2-5, with 10 bases identical to TRBD2. The CDR3 runs to 13 residues. The germline V gene has CDR1 GTSNPN and CDR2 SVGIG (reference sequence). The junction had 9 bases not matched to a gene; V was cut back by 5 bases and J by 9 bases.

The chain links TRBV21-1 to TRBJ2-3; TRBD2, the D gene given by the table, was not confirmed from the DNA. TRBV21-1 counts as a pseudogene. The CDR3 has 16 residues. The CDR3 sequence is CASSKGLAGDEDTQYF. The CDR3 coding sequence is TGTGCCAGCAGTAAAGGACTAGCGGGGGATGAAGATACGCAGTATTTT.

This chain connects TRBV6-5 to TRBJ1-1, with D perhaps TRBD1 (6 bases). V dropped 3 bases and J dropped 7 bases, with 15 bases sitting between them. The V gene's germline CDR1 is MNHEY and CDR2 SVGAGI. CDR3 length equals 14 residues. The CDR3 region is CASSYYGGGGEAFF. The CDR3 DNA is TGTGCCAGCAGTTATTATGGGGGCGGGGGTGAAGCTTTCTTT.

This sequence joins TRBV4-2 and TRBJ1-1; D is possibly TRBD1 (6 bases). The V gene's germline CDR1 is LGHNA and CDR2 YNFKEQ. The ends were cut back, 4 bases at V and 4 bases at J, with 10 bases in the middle. The CDR3 loop spans 13 amino acids. The CDR3 region has the DNA TGTGCCAGCAGCCCCGCGGGGGCCACTGAAGCTTTCTTT. Translated: CASSPAGATEAFF.

The V and J genes are TRBV11-3 and TRBJ2-5; 7 nucleotides align to TRBD2. V lost 6 bases, J lost 0 bases, and 13 bases stayed unmatched. The V gene's germline CDR1 is SGHNT and CDR2 YENEEA. The CDR3 consists of 17 residues. This CDR3 is CASRIAEAAGDQETQYF. The CDR3 nucleotides read TGTGCCAGCAGGATCGCGGAAGCGGCGGGGGACCAAGAGACCCAGTACTTC.

The chain recombines TRBV18 with TRBJ1-1; 7 bases are shared with TRBD1. V was pared by 3 bases and J by 1 base, with 5 bases of the junction left unmatched. This CDR3 region has 15 residues. Germline V gene data show CDR1 as KGHSH and CDR2 as LQKENI. The DNA for the CDR3 is TGTGCCAGCTCACCCATGACAGGGACGAACACTGAAGCTTTCTTT. Translated, it gives CASSPMTGTNTEAFF. The variable domain in full, with the rest retrieved from reference TRBV18 and TRBJ1-1, is NAGVMQNPRHLVRRRGQEARLRCSPMKGHSHVYWYRQLPEEGLKFMVYLQKENIIDESGMPKERFSAEFPKEGPSILRIQQVVRGDSAAYFCASSPMTGTNTEAFFGQGTRLTVV.